This passage covers 14 T cell receptor beta chains from one sample sequenced in a study of T-cell reconstitution after alpha-beta-depleted transplantation in children (TCRdb year 2016). The treatment or condition label for this specimen denotes: allogeneic hematopoietic cell transplantation with graft depleted of TCRalphabeta T cells and CD19 B cells. Library preparation was by PCR. The sequencer listed for this sample is Illumina HiSeq 2500. To normalize quantification of the TCRbeta repertoire, the TCR libraries were built with molecular barcoding that relied on unique molecular identifiers. The public sequencing data were trimmed at Q25 with fastp and processed into clonotypes with MiXCR by TCRdb, which kept only in-frame beta chains. Each entry merges the rows of one CDR3 protein and shows their most common DNA and genes. The sample has about 580,000 distinct CDR3 sequences on record, roughly 23% of them singletons. The ten largest account for over 12% of the sample.

The source was PBMCs, mostly from graft donor cells, collected 360 days after TCRalphabeta/CD19-depleted stem cell transplant. These receptors originate from a boy younger than two who had a stem cell transplant for acute myeloid leukemia, so the T cells may come from the graft donor.

CDR3 in amino acids: CASSVSSTSHLSSTDTQYF. The CDR3 DNA sequence: TGTGCCAGCAGTGTTAGTTCGACTAGTCATCTATCTAGCACAGATACGCAGTATTTT. The rearrangement links TRBV6-1 to TRBJ2-3; D might be TRBD2 (6 bases). Germline lookup yields CDR1 MNHNS and CDR2 SASEGT. This CDR3 has 19 residues. V lost 4 bases and J lost 0, with 23 bases in between.

This clonotype was counted at least ten times. The rearrangement links TRBV20-1 to TRBJ1-2; D is unclear. The CDR3 consists of 11 residues. From germline, CDR1 is DFQATT and CDR2 SNEGSKA (reference sequence). V dropped 1 base and J dropped 6 bases, with 6 bases sitting between them. The CDR3 coding sequence is TGCAGTGCTAGAGTACAAAATGGCTACACCTTC. The encoded protein is CSARVQNGYTF.

The chain employs TRBV7-6 and TRBJ2-4; D perhaps matches TRBD2 (6 bases). CDR1 is SGHVS and CDR2 is FNYEAQ in the germline V gene. The V end was cut by 5 bases, the J end by 0 bases, with 17 bases between. This CDR3 comprises 17 residues. The CDR3 sequence: CASSLELGGIAKNIQYF. CDR3 sequence (DNA): TGTGCCAGCAGCCTAGAGTTGGGCGGGATAGCCAAAAACATTCAGTACTTC.

Only a few counts were recorded for this clonotype. This chain connects TRBV12-3 or TRBV12-4 to TRBJ2-1; D unclear. Trimming removed 6 bases at V and 7 bases at J, with 13 bases between. The CDR3 sequence is 13 residues long. CDR3 in amino acids: CASSPGWPNEQFF. The CDR3 DNA sequence: TGTGCCAGCAGCCCCGGATGGCCAAATGAGCAGTTCTTC.

This chain uses TRBV20-1 with TRBJ1-2; unclear D gene. Between the trimmed V and J ends, which lost 3 bases and 2 bases, there was a span of 13 bases. Germline lookup yields CDR1 DFQATT and CDR2 SNEGSKA (reference sequence). The CDR3 covers 14 residues. The CDR3 bases are TGCAGTGCTAGTTATGGTGGGAGGAACTATGGCTACACCTTC. This codes for CSASYGGRNYGYTF.

This clonotype was seen ten or more times. The chain uses TRBV7-9 and TRBJ1-2, with TRBD1 identical over 9 bases. This CDR3 is built from 15 residues. Germline CDR1 and CDR2: SEHNR and FQNEAQ (reference sequence). J was trimmed by 6 bases and V by 5 bases; bases with no gene match: 10. The CDR3 reads CASSLETGGGNGYTF. CDR3 bases: TGTGCCAGCAGCCTGGAAACAGGGGGCGGTAATGGCTACACCTTC.

The chain links TRBV5-6 to TRBJ2-5; 8 bases line up with TRBD1. This CDR3 is 16 amino acids long. Germline values: CDR1 SGHDT, CDR2 YYEEEE. V dropped 4 bases and J dropped 4; count of bases not matched to a gene: 12. The CDR3 nucleotides are TGTGCCAGCAGCAGTCCGGGACAGGCCCTTTTAGAGACCCAGTACTTC. Protein: CASSSPGQALLETQYF.

This clonotype was seen ten or more times. The V gene is TRBV12-3 or TRBV12-4, the J gene TRBJ1-3; D gene ambiguous. This CDR3 has 14 residues. V was pared by 6 bases and J by 3 bases, with 12 bases between. The CDR3 protein is CASSPDRNGNTIYF. CDR3 bases: TGTGCCAGCAGCCCGGATCGGAATGGAAACACCATATATTTT.

The J gene is TRBJ2-1, the V gene TRBV7-3; D perhaps matches TRBD2 (5 bases). From germline, CDR1 is SGHTA and CDR2 FQGTGA. V was shortened by 5 bases and J by 9 bases, with 11 bases between the two germline ends. The CDR3 loop spans 12 amino acids. The CDR3 reads CASSPTGIEQFF. CDR3 DNA: TGTGCCAGCAGCCCGACCGGGATTGAGCAGTTCTTC.

Ten or more counts support this clonotype. The J gene is TRBJ2-5, the V gene TRBV29-1; D not certain. V was clipped by 2 bases and J by 5 bases, with 3 bases between them. The CDR3 is made up of 10 amino acids. Germline CDR1 and CDR2: SQVTM and ANQGSEA. CDR3 DNA: TGCAGCGTTGAACTCGAGACCCAGTACTTC. This codes for CSVELETQYF. Drawing the rest from reference TRBV29-1 and TRBJ2-5, the complete variable domain is SAVISQKPSRDICQRGTSLTIQCQVDSQVTMMFWYRQQPGQSLTLIATANQGSEATYESGFVIDKFPISRPNLTFSTLTVSNMSPEDSSIYLCSVELETQYFGPGTRLLVL.

The DNA of the CDR3 is TGTGCCAGCAGTCCGGACCCTTACGGCTACAATGAGCAGTTCTTC. Protein product: CASSPDPYGYNEQFF. The V call is TRBV28, the J call TRBJ2-1; D is unclear. This CDR3 contains 15 residues. The germline CDR1 and CDR2 sequences are MDHEN and SYDVKM. The V and J ends lost 5 bases and 3 bases respectively, with 14 bases between them.

The V and J genes are TRBV12-3 or TRBV12-4 and TRBJ1-5, with 9 bases fitting TRBD1. The CDR3 covers 16 residues. V lost 6 bases to trimming and J lost 2 bases; unmatched junction nucleotides: 8. CDR3 nucleotides: TGTGCCAGCAGCCTTCTGGGACAGGGAGGCAATCAGCCCCAGCATTTT. Its protein is CASSLLGQGGNQPQHF.

This clonotype was detected many times. The chain is built from TRBV7-9 and TRBJ2-3; D call uncertain. The CDR3 is made up of 14 amino acids. The V end lost 5 bases, the J end lost 0 bases, and 9 bases lay between the germline ends. Looked up from germline, CDR1 is SEHNR and CDR2 is FQNEAQ (reference sequence). Here the CDR3 reads CASSPDRSTDTQYF. The CDR3 DNA sequence: TGTGCCAGCAGCCCGGACCGAAGCACAGATACGCAGTATTTT.

There are a few counts of this clonotype. The V gene is TRBV7-6, the J gene TRBJ2-1; D call uncertain. The CDR3 has 14 residues. Trimming removed 4 bases at V and 4 bases at J, with 11 bases between. Germline-derived CDR1 and CDR2 are SGHVS and FNYEAQ. The CDR3 loop reads CASSSPEEYNEQFF. Written as DNA, the CDR3 is TGTGCCAGCAGCTCCCCCGAAGAGTACAATGAGCAGTTCTTC.